Shown below are 25 T cell receptor beta chains from a single sample sequenced in a study of post-analysis software for immune sequencing data. General study results and limits: Higher frequency in patients than in controls was seen for roughly five TRBV segments, with TRBV5-6, TRBV5-1 and TRBV20-1 among them.

These receptors are not linked to any known antigen. The TCR beta cDNA libraries carried unique molecular identifiers. TCRdb independently ran MiXCR on the PCR reads; one entry per CDR3 protein. The repertoire consists of about 260,000 distinct CDR3 sequences, with 36% occurring once and the leading ten covering more than 4%. Specimen: blood. The receptors come from a girl between 5 and 17 years old with multiple sclerosis.

Many counts were recorded for this clonotype. The CDR3 DNA follows: TGTGCCAGCAGCCGCTGGACTAGCGGGACAACGAATGAGCAGTTCTTC. Its translation: CASSRWTSGTTNEQFF. The V call is TRBV4-2, the J call TRBJ2-1; 12 nucleotides agree with TRBD2. The CDR3 totals 16 residues. V shed 4 bases and J 7 bases; nucleotides not matched to a gene: 8. Germline CDR1 reads LGHNA; CDR2 reads YNFKEQ.

This clonotype was recorded a few times. The rearrangement joins TRBV19 to TRBJ1-5; 7 bases align to TRBD1. The J segment lost 4 bases and the V segment lost 7 bases, leaving 22 bases of the junction unmatched. CDR3 size: 19 residues. CDR1 and CDR2 (germline): LNHDA, SQIVND (reference sequence). The CDR3 DNA sequence: TGTGCCAGTACTTTGACAGGGAAACTTCTTGTCCCAAGTAATCAGCCCCAGCATTTT. Translating it yields CASTLTGKLLVPSNQPQHF.

Many counts were recorded for this clonotype. The V and J genes are TRBV25-1 and TRBJ2-2; 8 bases are shared with TRBD1. Germline CDR1 is MGHDK and CDR2 is SYGVNS. The CDR3 is 16 residues long. Unmatched junction bases numbered 7, after V lost 2 bases and J lost 5 bases. The CDR3 DNA is TGTGCCAGCAGTGAACCGGACAGGGAAGTAACCGGGGAGCTGTTTTTT. It specifies CASSEPDREVTGELFF.

This clonotype was detected a few times. The chain is built from TRBV30 and TRBJ2-1; weak D call: TRBD2 (5 bases). This CDR3 has 13 amino acids. Trimming removed 3 bases at V and 0 bases at J, with 6 bases between. Germline CDR1 is GTSNPN and CDR2 is SVGIG (reference sequence). The CDR3 DNA reads TGTGCCTGGAGAGAGGGCTCCTACAATGAGCAGTTCTTC. This translates into CAWREGSYNEQFF.

As to this clonotype: Since a much larger clone is just one base distant, this may be a read error. The chain links TRBV29-1 to TRBJ1-4; the match to TRBD1 covers 9 bases. The CDR3 loop spans 14 amino acids. Germline V gene sequence: CDR1 SQVTM, CDR2 ANQGSEA. The CDR3 coding sequence is TGCAGCGTAGGCACAGGGGGCACTAATGAAAAACGGTTTTTT. As protein: CSVGTGGTNEKRFF.

As for this clonotype: Since a much larger clone is just one base distant, this may be a read error. The V and J genes are TRBV7-2 and TRBJ2-1; 7 bases match TRBD2. Trimming removed 6 bases from V and 7 bases from J; junction bases left unmatched: 12. The CDR3 consists of 15 residues. Germline V gene data show CDR1 as SGHTA and CDR2 as FQGNSA. The CDR3 loop is CASSRTGGSANEQFF. The CDR3 DNA reads TGTGCCAGCAGTCGAACTGGCGGGAGTGCGAATGAGCAGTTCTTC.

The chain is built from TRBV18 and TRBJ2-6; maybe TRBD1 (6 bases). V dropped 3 bases and J dropped 4 bases, with 13 bases sitting between them. This CDR3 has 16 residues. Germline V CDR1 and CDR2: KGHSH, LQKENI. In DNA, the CDR3 is TGTGCCAGCTCACCCCAGCCGACAGGAGGGGCCAACGTCCTGACTTTC. This translates into CASSPQPTGGANVLTF.

As regards this clonotype: Just one base apart from a much larger clone, this may be a read error. In this CDR3 the conserved last residue, phenylalanine or tryptophan, is missing, so a read error is likely. The chain couples TRBV6-2 or TRBV6-3 to TRBJ1-2, with D possibly matching TRBD1 (6 bases). The CDR3 loop spans 13 amino acids. Looked up from germline, CDR1 is MNHEY and CDR2 is SVGEGT. The V end lost 2 bases, the J end lost 5 bases, and 9 bases lay between the germline ends. CDR3 nucleotides: TGTGCCAGCAGTTACGACAGGTCATATGGCTACACCTCC. Translating gives CASSYDRSYGYTS.

This clonotype was detected many times. This chain joins TRBV20-1 and TRBJ2-5, with D unresolved. V was shortened by 0 bases and J by 4 bases, with 6 bases between the two germline ends. This CDR3 has 12 residues. Germline V gives CDR1 DFQATT, CDR2 SNEGSKA (reference sequence). CDR3 protein: CSAREELETQYF. For the CDR3, the DNA is TGCAGTGCTAGAGAGGAGTTAGAGACCCAGTACTTC.

This clonotype was counted a single time. This chain uses TRBV20-1 with TRBJ2-5; D unclear. The end of the DNA is better explained by TRBJ2-7, so the J call may be wrong. CDR1 and CDR2 from the germline V gene are DFQATT and SNEGSKA (reference sequence). CDR3 length: 16 residues. In DNA form, the CDR3 reads TGCAGTGCTAGAGATGGTGTGCGGAGACACGGCTACGAGCAGTACTTC. Translated, it gives CSARDGVRRHGYEQYF.

As regards this clonotype: A clone one base away is much larger, so this may be a read error. The chain is built from TRBV28 and TRBJ2-3, with 7 bases aligning to TRBD1. Germline CDR1 MDHEN, CDR2 SYDVKM. This CDR3 is built from 14 residues. CDR3 loop: CASSSEDRADTRYF. For the CDR3, the DNA is TGTGCCAGCAGCTCCGAAGACAGGGCAGATACGCGGTATTTT.

This clonotype was seen more than once but under ten times. This chain uses TRBV9 with TRBJ1-5; tentatively, D is TRBD1 (5 bases). With 3 bases removed from V and 6 bases from J, the gap between germline ends came to 13 bases. Per the germline V gene, CDR1 is SGDLS and CDR2 is YYNGEE. The CDR3 length is 14 residues. The CDR3 DNA follows: TGTGCCAGCAGCGAAGACTTGGGGGGTCAGCCCCAGCATTTT. This encodes CASSEDLGGQPQHF.

This chain connects TRBV10-3 to TRBJ1-2, with D uncertain. Germline lookup yields CDR1 ENHRY and CDR2 SYGVKD. The CDR3 is made up of 12 amino acids. Trimming removed 5 bases at V and 8 bases at J, with 12 bases between. CDR3 loop: CAISSGDNGYTF. In DNA form, the CDR3 reads TGTGCCATCAGTTCAGGAGACAACGGCTACACCTTC.

This clonotype was seen only a few times. The junction shows a germline mismatch at one end, possibly a read error. V gene TRBV7-9 combines with J gene TRBJ2-6; TRBD1 might be the D (5 bases). Germline V gene sequence: CDR1 SEHNR, CDR2 FQNEAQ (reference sequence). This CDR3 comprises 16 residues. Here the CDR3 DNA reads TGTGCCAGCAGCTTGCCCGAATACTCTGGGGCCAACGTCCGGACTTTC. Its translation: CASSLPEYSGANVRTF.

This clonotype was detected ten times or more. V usage is TRBV3-1 and J usage is TRBJ2-1; 8 bases match TRBD2. From germline, CDR1 is LGHDT and CDR2 YNNKEL (reference sequence). This CDR3 comprises 16 residues. J lost 4 bases, V lost 1 base, and 6 bases had no gene match. In DNA, the CDR3 is TGTGCCAGCAGCCAAGGGGGAGCGGGGGAGTACAATGAGCAGTTCTTC. It yields the protein CASSQGGAGEYNEQFF.

This clonotype was seen a handful of times. The CDR3 region is CAWSVGSTGSNEQFF. DNA of the CDR3: TGTGCCTGGAGTGTAGGGTCGACAGGGAGTAATGAGCAGTTCTTC. The chain joins TRBV30 to TRBJ2-1, with 7 bases lining up with TRBD1. The CDR3 extends over 15 amino acids. Germline CDR1 GTSNPN, CDR2 SVGIG (reference sequence). The ends lost 0 bases at V and 7 bases at J; junction bases unmatched: 9.

Note on this clonotype: This sequence may be a read error, since a much larger clone differs from it by one base. This rearrangement joins TRBV27 to TRBJ2-7, with 9 bases that match TRBD1. Germline V lookup: CDR1 MNHEY, CDR2 SMNVEV (reference sequence). The CDR3 runs 13 residues. In DNA form, the CDR3 reads TGTGCCGGCAGTACCAGACAGGGGGGGGAGCAGTACTTC. Residues: CAGSTRQGGEQYF.

The chain recombines TRBV5-1 with TRBJ2-7, with D perhaps matching TRBD1 or TRBD2 (5 bases each). The J call is uncertain, as TRBJ2-5 better fits the DNA end. The CDR3 sequence is 14 residues long. The germline CDR1 and CDR2 sequences are SGHRS and YFSETQ. CDR3 nucleotides: TGCGCCAGCAGCTTGGCGGGGCGAGAAGAGACCCAGTACTTC. Its translation: CASSLAGREETQYF.

Of note for this clonotype: A much larger clone lies one base from this, so it may be a read error. The chain combines TRBV2 with TRBJ2-5; 10 nucleotides match TRBD1. The CDR3 loop spans 14 amino acids. The V and J ends lost 5 bases and 4 bases, in that order; junction bases with no gene match: 4. The germline gives CDR1 SNHLY, CDR2 FYNNEI. Written as DNA, the CDR3 is TGTGCCAGCAGTTGCGACAGGGGGCGAGAGACCCAGTACTTC. Translating gives CASSCDRGRETQYF.

This clonotype appeared many times. V is TRBV6-5 and J is TRBJ1-1, with 10 bases that match TRBD1. The length of the CDR3 is 14 residues. V lost 7 bases to trimming and J lost 5 bases; unmatched junction nucleotides: 7. CDR1 and CDR2 from the germline V gene are MNHEY and SVGAGI. CDR3 DNA: TGTGCCAGCACCCGGGACAGGGGAAAAACTGAAGCTTTCTTT. The encoded protein is CASTRDRGKTEAFF.

This chain joins TRBV5-1 and TRBJ2-1; 14 bases are a match to TRBD2. V shed 4 bases and J 0 bases; nucleotides not matched to a gene: 15. The CDR3 has 21 residues. Germline lookup yields CDR1 SGHRS and CDR2 YFSETQ. For the CDR3, the DNA is TGCGCCAGCAGCCGGGGACTAGCGGGGGCCGGGGCCATTCTCTCCTACAATGAGCAGTTCTTC. Protein: CASSRGLAGAGAILSYNEQFF.

This clonotype was detected many times. V gene TRBV3-1 combines with J gene TRBJ2-1, with D hard to call. The CDR3 length is 15 residues. V lost 6 bases and J 0 bases, leaving 12 bases between the germline ends. Germline CDR1 is LGHDT and CDR2 is YNNKEL (reference sequence). For the CDR3, the DNA is TGTGCCAGCAGTCGAACTCGAGTCTCCTACAATGAGCAGTTCTTC. Translating gives CASSRTRVSYNEQFF.

Regarding this clonotype: Since a much larger clone is just one base distant, this may be a read error. The chain employs TRBV2 and TRBJ2-3; a possible D gene is TRBD1 (5 bases). V shed 7 bases and J shed 10 bases, with 15 bases lying between them. This CDR3 region has 12 residues. CDR1 and CDR2 (germline): SNHLY, FYNNEI. The CDR3, as DNA: TGTGCCAGCACAAGGGGCCAGGACCCGCAGTATTTT. As protein: CASTRGQDPQYF.

This clonotype was counted once. The gene calls are TRBV12-3 or TRBV12-4 and TRBJ1-5; the D is unclear. The length of the CDR3 is 13 residues. V dropped 6 bases and J dropped 5 bases, with 11 bases sitting between them. The CDR3 nucleotides read TGTGCCAGCAGGTCGCAGAAGGATCAGCCCCAGCATTTT. As protein: CASRSQKDQPQHF.

The sample holds many counts of this clonotype. V usage is TRBV20-1 and J usage is TRBJ1-2; 8 bases are shared with TRBD1. With V trimmed by 2 bases and J by 4 bases, 15 bases remained unmatched. The CDR3 extends over 17 amino acids. Germline assignment: CDR1 DFQATT and CDR2 SNEGSKA (reference sequence). The CDR3 loop reads CSARSDRGDSFGYGYTF. CDR3 DNA: TGCAGTGCTAGATCCGACAGGGGAGATTCTTTCGGCTATGGCTACACCTTC.